Listed here is a single TCR beta chain. What antigen it recognizes has not been identified. Qualities for individual bases were not recorded, and no much larger clone is one base off. The CDR3 regions of human TCRbeta chains were analyzed by immunosequencing. The published analysis was carried out like this. TCRs in the repertoires were matched against a reference library of SARS-CoV-2-specific TCRs that had been generated with the MIRA antigen-specificity platform. Breadth was defined as the fraction of unique TCRs that were SARS-CoV-2-associated. Depth was defined as the fraction of total T cells that were SARS-CoV-2-associated. Each spike-specific TCR was assigned to its reactive spike region and to a CD4 or CD8 class using the MIRA data. Log10-transformed breadth and depth values were compared by one-way ANOVA with Sidak's multiple comparisons tests. The clones in this table, taken by TCRdb from immuneACCESS, are in-frame only. Not every clone is retained; where verified, under half of the shortfall comes from an unresolved V gene, and the cause of the rest is unknown. V, J and clone size are those of that table, while D and trimming were read from the DNA. This sample has 95,000 to 110,000 clones in its table, and roughly 90% of those were observed once. The ten biggest clones cover around 20% of the sample.

This record comes from a study of T cell responses to AZD1222 COVID-19 vaccine (dated by TCRdb to the early 2020s). General notes on the study: AZD1222 recipients with second doses at about 4 weeks or about 12 weeks were pooled, because spike-specific TCR depth and breadth did not differ between schedules. A total of 233 trial participants underwent TCR sequencing, of whom about 210 had received two doses of AZD1222 and around 25 had received two doses of the MenACWY control vaccine. Enrollment into the trials was organized by age into subgroups of 18-55, 56-69 and 70-plus years, and those subgroups contained roughly 160, 29 and 62 TCR-sequenced participants, respectively.

According to the study, the label for this sample's time point signals: baseline before first vaccination. The vaccinee samples were drawn from two UK trials, COV001 and COV002, one of which was a single-blind randomized controlled phase 2/3 trial testing AZD1222 (ChAdOx1 nCoV-19) in healthy adults. Trial participant PBMC samples were collected at day 0 and day 28 after the second dose for TCRbeta chain sequencing. Study-wide findings and limitations: Conclusions about previously exposed vaccinees were limited because only 6 or 7 AZD1222 recipients were SARS-CoV-2 seropositive at baseline. CD4 TCRs associated with the vaccine covered the entire spike protein, and the dominant responses were in regions 160-218 and 743-854. After two AZD1222 doses, both the breadth and the depth of spike-specific TCRs were significantly higher than at day 0 and than in MenACWY recipients. Reportedly, close to half of the unique spike-specific TCRs recognized epitopes lying outside the regions that are mutated in the B.1.351 and B.1.1.7 variants. Because no samples from the day 14 peak response were available, repertoires could be characterized only after the peak T cell response. Participants were mostly white British and included more females than males, and it was suggested by the authors that clonal diversity may have been underestimated. In the small 56-69-year group, the increase in depth fell short of significance, most likely because of low power.

The germline V gene (reference sequence) yields LNHDA for CDR1 and SQIVND for CDR2. Taken from cysteine to phenylalanine, the CDR3 has 17 residues. Only the CDR3 part of the read is kept: 51 bases, read in frame from the first base. A distance of 17 bases separates the germline ends of V and J, which lose 7 bases and 1 base respectively. The clonotype comes from an adult in good health. This specimen consisted of peripheral blood, obtained on day 0 of AZD1222 vaccination. The rearranged chain carries TRBV19 and TRBJ2-6; a confident D gene designation cannot be given. The DNA sequence follows: TGTGCCAGTACCCCTTCCCCCGGTCTATCTGGGGCCAACGTCCTGACTTTC. It codes for CASTPSPGLSGANVLTF.